Sequencing of this T cell receptor beta chain was carried out in a study of T cells after yellow fever vaccination. Study-level points and caveats: Once the booster was given, most primary-vaccination clones reappeared, at approximately 97% for CD4 and more than 85% for CD8.

The CDR3 consists of 15 residues. Germline CDR1 and CDR2: MNHEY and SVGAGI. V lost 6 bases and J lost 4, with 16 bases in between. Production of TCR cDNA was by 5'RACE template switching, which also added a universal primer site and UMIs. One entry per CDR3 protein results from TCRdb running MiXCR on the 5' RACE reads. The sample contains about 74,000 distinct CDR3 sequences, approximately 7.7% of which appear only once. This clonotype was observed a handful of times. As yet, its antigen is unknown. The chain carries TRBV6-5 and TRBJ2-1; a possible D gene is TRBD2 (6 bases). The receptor comes from a man aged 18 to 30 who received the YFV17D yellow fever vaccine. Sequencing used CD8+ T cells sorted from PBMCs, obtained more than 4 days after the first yellow fever vaccination. The CDR3 DNA reads TGTGCCAGCAGGACGGGCGCGGGACTTTACAATGAGCAGTTCTTC. Its translation is CASRTGAGLYNEQFF.